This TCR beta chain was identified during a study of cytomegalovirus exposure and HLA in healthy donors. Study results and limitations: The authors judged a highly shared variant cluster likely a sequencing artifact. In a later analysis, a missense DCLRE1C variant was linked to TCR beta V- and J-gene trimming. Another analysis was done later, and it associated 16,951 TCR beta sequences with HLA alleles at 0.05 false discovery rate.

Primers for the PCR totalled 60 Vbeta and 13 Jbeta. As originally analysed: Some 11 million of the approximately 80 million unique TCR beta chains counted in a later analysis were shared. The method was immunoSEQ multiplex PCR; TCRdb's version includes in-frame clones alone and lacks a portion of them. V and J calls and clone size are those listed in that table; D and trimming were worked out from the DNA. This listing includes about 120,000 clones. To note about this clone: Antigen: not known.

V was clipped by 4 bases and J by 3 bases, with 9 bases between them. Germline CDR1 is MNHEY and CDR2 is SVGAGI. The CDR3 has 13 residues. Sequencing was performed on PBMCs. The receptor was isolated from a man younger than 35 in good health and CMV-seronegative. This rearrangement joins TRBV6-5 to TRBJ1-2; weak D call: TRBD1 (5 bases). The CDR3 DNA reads TGTGCCAGCAGTTTAGGGGAGGACTATGGCTACACCTTC. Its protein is CASSLGEDYGYTF.